The 25 T cell receptor beta chains below were found in one sample sequenced in a study of CD8+CD57+ T cells in acquired aplastic anemia. Profiles of TCR beta VDJ and CDR3 were generated from a genomic DNA template. TCRdb processed the reads anew with MiXCR; each CDR3 protein has one entry. Seen here are more than 150,000 distinct CDR3 sequences, roughly 50% observed once, and the top ten hold around 13%. Individuals selected for sequencing had exhibited CD8+CD57+ cell expansion on flow cytometry. The sequenced sample consisted of sorted CD4+, CD8+, or CD8+CD57+ T cells (not recorded which) from PBMCs. Receptors were obtained from a human donor with aplastic anemia.

The chain links TRBV24-1 to TRBJ2-2; possibly TRBD2 for D (5 bases). Germline lookup yields CDR1 KGHDR and CDR2 SFDVKD. Trimming removed 9 bases at V and 1 base at J, with 8 bases between. CDR3 length equals 13 residues. The CDR3 loop reads CATRGRNTGELFF. As DNA, the CDR3 is TGTGCCACCCGAGGGCGGAACACCGGGGAGCTGTTTTTT.

In its sample, this clonotype was seen a few times. For the CDR3, the DNA is TGCAGCACTGGTTCCGGGGGGCACGGTACGCAGTATTTT. Translated: CSTGSGGHGTQYF. The V and J genes are TRBV29-1 and TRBJ2-3, with D perhaps TRBD2 (7 bases). The V end was cut by 8 bases, the J end by 8 bases, with 20 bases between. CDR1 and CDR2 (germline): SQVTM, ANQGSEA. CDR3 length equals 13 residues.

This clonotype was counted at least ten times. This chain uses TRBV5-1 with TRBJ2-7; 9 bases map to TRBD2. Looked up from germline, CDR1 is SGHRS and CDR2 is YFSETQ. Germline trimming cut 5 bases from V and 0 bases from J; bases unmatched to any gene: 6. This CDR3 region has 15 residues. The CDR3 nucleotides are TGCGCCAGCAGTCTCCTAGCGGGGCACTCCTACGAGCAGTACTTC. Translation: CASSLLAGHSYEQYF.

This clonotype was seen ten or more times. The chain carries TRBV9 and TRBJ2-2; either TRBD1 or TRBD2 may fit D (5 bases each). Germline lookup yields CDR1 SGDLS and CDR2 YYNGEE. This CDR3 spans 17 amino acids. Deletions cut 3 bases from V and 1 base from J, with 16 bases between. The CDR3 region is CASSARGGQGNTGELFF. Written as DNA, the CDR3 is TGTGCCAGCAGCGCCCGGGGTGGGCAGGGGAACACCGGGGAGCTGTTTTTT.

This clonotype was counted a few times. V is TRBV2 and J is TRBJ1-6; tentative D call: TRBD1 (6 bases). V was clipped by 3 bases and J by 7 bases, with 10 bases between them. The CDR3 length is 14 residues. Per germline, CDR1 SNHLY and CDR2 FYNNEI. In DNA form, the CDR3 reads TGTGCCAGCAGTGAGGACAGTAGGAATTCACCCCTCCACTTT. Its translation: CASSEDSRNSPLHF.

This clonotype showed up just a few times. V gene TRBV7-6 combines with J gene TRBJ2-7, with no clear D. The CDR3 has 12 amino acids. The germline gives CDR1 SGHVS, CDR2 FNYEAQ. Deletions cut 4 bases from V and 6 bases from J, with 10 bases between. The CDR3 sequence is CASSSTPLEQYF. CDR3 DNA sequence: TGTGCCAGCAGCTCCACGCCACTCGAGCAGTACTTC.

In regard to this clonotype: Compared with germline, one end of the junction differs, possibly owing to a read error. The V call is TRBV15, the J call TRBJ1-1, with D maybe TRBD1 (5 bases). Germline V gene data show CDR1 as LNHNV and CDR2 as YYDKDF (reference sequence). The CDR3 extends over 17 amino acids. CDR3 bases: TGTGCCACCAGCAGAGACCCGGGACGAAGCGTGAACACTGAGGCTTTCTTT. Its protein is CATSRDPGRSVNTEAFF.

The chain uses TRBV4-2 and TRBJ2-3; D ambiguous. V dropped 0 bases and J dropped 0 bases, with 10 bases sitting between them. From germline, CDR1 is LGHNA and CDR2 YNFKEQ. The CDR3 sequence is 16 residues long. CDR3 bases: TGTGCCAGCAGCCAAGAGGAGACTTTAAGCACAGATACGCAGTATTTT. This codes for CASSQEETLSTDTQYF.

The chain links TRBV10-3 to TRBJ1-3; D is uncertain. Germline V gene sequence: CDR1 ENHRY, CDR2 SYGVKD. The ends were cut back, 2 bases at V and 4 bases at J, with 9 bases in the middle. There are 14 residues in the CDR3. The CDR3 region is CAISERLLGNTIYF. For the CDR3, the DNA is TGTGCCATCAGTGAGCGGCTCTTGGGAAACACCATATATTTT.

Relative to its sample, this clonotype is medium-sized. This chain joins TRBV2 and TRBJ1-6, with no clear D. V lost 5 bases and J 7 bases, leaving 15 bases between the germline ends. Germline V gene sequence: CDR1 SNHLY, CDR2 FYNNEI. The CDR3 runs 15 residues. The CDR3 DNA is TGTGCCAGCAGTTTGTCGGGCGGTACGAATTCACCCCTCCACTTT. Residues: CASSLSGGTNSPLHF. The entire variable domain, with the rest obtained from reference TRBV2 and TRBJ1-6, is as follows: EPEVTQTPSHQVTQMGQEVILRCVPISNHLYFYWYRQILGQKVEFLVSFYNNEISEKSEIFDDQFSVERPDGSNFTLKIRSTKLEDSAMYFCASSLSGGTNSPLHFGNGTRLTVT.

J is TRBJ2-7 and V is TRBV7-3, with a tentative D call TRBD1 (5 bases). The germline V gene encodes CDR1 SGHTA and CDR2 FQGTGA. The ends were cut back, 4 bases at V and 4 bases at J, with 14 bases in the middle. This CDR3 is built from 14 residues. CDR3 residues: CASSSQGVGYEQYF. The CDR3, as DNA: TGTGCCAGCAGCTCGCAGGGTGTTGGTTACGAGCAGTACTTC.

The genes are TRBV7-9 and TRBJ2-7; no reliable D call. The germline V gene has CDR1 SEHNR and CDR2 FQNEAQ (reference sequence). Trimming left V 3 bases short and J 3 bases short, with 9 bases between. This CDR3 region has 13 residues. CDR3 DNA: TGTGCCAGCAGCTTTTCTCTCAACTACGAGCAGTACTTC. It is translated as CASSFSLNYEQYF.

The chain recombines TRBV19 with TRBJ1-6; D is unresolved. Between the trimmed V and J ends, which lost 5 bases and 13 bases, there was a span of 15 bases. CDR1 is LNHDA, CDR2 SQIVND, per germline (reference sequence). The CDR3 covers 13 residues. CDR3 DNA sequence: TGTGCCAGTAGTCACCGTGCCAGGAGCCCCCTCCACTTT. It specifies CASSHRARSPLHF.

The chain recombines TRBV28 with TRBJ1-2; no clear D gene. The CDR3 runs to 12 residues. V gave up 5 bases and J gave up 4 bases, with 8 bases separating them. Germline-derived CDR1 and CDR2 are MDHEN and SYDVKM. CDR3 sequence: CASSPDTYGYTF. CDR3 coding DNA: TGTGCCAGCAGTCCAGACACCTATGGCTACACCTTC.

This clonotype was detected many times. The V gene is TRBV9, the J gene TRBJ1-2; D gene uncertain. Trimming left V 5 bases short and J 1 base short, with 12 bases between. The CDR3 loop spans 14 amino acids. CDR1 is SGDLS, CDR2 YYNGEE, per germline. The CDR3 spells CASSSTENNYGYTF. CDR3 DNA sequence: TGTGCCAGCAGTTCTACAGAGAATAACTATGGCTACACCTTC.

The rearrangement links TRBV4-2 to TRBJ2-7; 10 bases line up with TRBD1. The J segment lost 4 bases and the V segment lost 0 bases, leaving 12 bases of the junction unmatched. The CDR3 contains 18 residues. Germline V gene sequence: CDR1 LGHNA, CDR2 YNFKEQ. CDR3: CASSQEGDRGTGVYEQYF. The CDR3 coding sequence is TGTGCCAGCAGCCAAGAGGGAGATCGGGGGACAGGGGTATACGAGCAGTACTTC.

The chain has TRBV3-1 and TRBJ2-7; D is ambiguous. In germline, CDR1 is LGHDT, CDR2 YNNKEL (reference sequence). The CDR3 covers 16 residues. Trimming stripped 2 bases from V and 0 bases from J, with 14 bases between. The CDR3: CASSQHASQNSYEQYF. The CDR3, as DNA: TGTGCCAGCAGCCAACATGCGAGCCAAAACTCCTACGAGCAGTACTTC.

Many counts were recorded for this clonotype. The CDR3 sequence is CASSLGGDGEKLFF. The CDR3 nucleotides are TGTGCCAGCAGCTTAGGGGGCGACGGGGAAAAACTGTTTTTT. The chain couples TRBV7-2 to TRBJ1-4, with a possible D match to TRBD1 (5 bases). The ends were cut back, 1 base at V and 8 bases at J, with 11 bases in the middle. This CDR3 contains 14 residues. The germline CDR1 and CDR2 sequences are SGHTA and FQGNSA. Full variable domain (missing parts from reference TRBV7-2 and TRBJ1-4): GAGVSQSPSNKVTEKGKDVELRCDPISGHTALYWYRQSLGQGLEFLIYFQGNSAPDKSGLPSDRFSAERTGGSVSTLTIQRTQQEDSAVYLCASSLGGDGEKLFFGSGTQLSVL.

The chain links TRBV24-1 to TRBJ1-1; possible D gene TRBD1, 6 bases. This CDR3 region has 14 residues. Per germline, CDR1 KGHDR and CDR2 SFDVKD. The ends were cut back, 7 bases at V and 5 bases at J, with 16 bases in the middle. The CDR3 DNA follows: TGTGCCACCAGCGGTACAGGGTTGGAGACTGAAGCTTTCTTT. Its protein product is CATSGTGLETEAFF.

Ten or more counts support this clonotype. The CDR3 reads CSGGQGGGYSYTF. Written as DNA, the CDR3 is TGCAGCGGTGGACAGGGGGGTGGATATAGCTACACCTTC. The chain carries TRBV29-1 and TRBJ1-2, with 10 bases that match TRBD1. V shed 7 bases and J 9 bases; nucleotides not matched to a gene: 11. The V gene's germline CDR1 is SQVTM and CDR2 ANQGSEA. This CDR3 is built from 13 residues.

The table lists this clonotype with a few counts. V usage is TRBV7-8 and J usage is TRBJ1-2; D is unclear. The V end lost 0 bases, the J end lost 10 bases, and 9 bases lay between the germline ends. This CDR3 has 12 residues. Germline CDR1 and CDR2: SGHVS and FQNEAQ. The CDR3 region has the DNA TGTGCCAGCAGCTTAGCGCGGCAGACCTACACCTTC. This gives the protein CASSLARQTYTF.

Of note for this clonotype: A read error may account for a junction end that differs from germline. This chain links TRBV5-1 with TRBJ2-3; 7 bases are a match to TRBD1. The CDR3 covers 12 residues. Germline V gene data show CDR1 as SGHRS and CDR2 as YFSETQ. This CDR3 reads CASRLGQTTQYF. The CDR3 DNA follows: TGCGCCAGCAGGTTGGGACAGACGACGCAGTATTTT.

V gene TRBV7-8 combines with J gene TRBJ1-3; 7 positions match TRBD1. CDR3 length: 18 residues. Germline-derived CDR1 and CDR2 are SGHVS and FQNEAQ. Trimming took 4 bases from V and 2 from J; bases not matched to a gene: 14. The CDR3 loop reads CASSSNPLDRVAGNTIYF. CDR3 coding DNA: TGTGCCAGCAGCTCGAACCCCTTAGACAGGGTAGCTGGAAACACCATATATTTT.

This clonotype was seen at least ten times. CDR3 bases: TGTGCCAGCAGCTTCCAGGCTCCCGACTTCCAAGAGACCCAGTACTTC. Residues: CASSFQAPDFQETQYF. The chain joins TRBV5-6 to TRBJ2-5; D not certain. CDR3 length equals 16 residues. Between the trimmed V and J ends, which lost 2 bases and 1 base, there was a span of 15 bases. The germline gives CDR1 SGHDT, CDR2 YYEEEE.

In its sample, this clonotype was seen many times. The chain is built from TRBV5-1 and TRBJ2-2, with TRBD1 matching 8 bases. This CDR3 contains 13 residues. V was pared by 4 bases and J by 6 bases, with 2 bases of the junction left unmatched. The germline CDR1 and CDR2 sequences are SGHRS and YFSETQ. DNA for the CDR3: TGCGCCAGCAGCGGACAGGGAGCCGGGGAGCTGTTTTTT. Translated: CASSGQGAGELFF.